This T cell receptor (beta chain) was profiled in a study of blood T cell repertoires in COVID-19 (dated by TCRdb to about 2020). About the full investigation: Collaborator samples came from the United States, Italy and Spain and covered acute and convalescent phases of COVID-19. The repertoires were released in a freely available public database meant as a resource for research on the immune response to SARS-CoV-2. The samples were drawn from two sources: the first 160 participants of the ongoing ImmuneRACE study, and some 1,300 subjects contributed by 6 global collaborators. Subjects who had been exposed to COVID-19, were actively infected with it, or had recovered from it provided the deeply sampled blood TCRbeta repertoires that made up the dataset. HLA class I and class II types, where available, came from metadata supplied by the sample provider rather than from assay-based typing. The sample metadata nearly always contained a de-identified subject ID, COVID-19 status, age in years and sex. The material from the prospective study consisted of cDNA or gDNA derived from T cells, B-cell-depleted T cells, or PBMCs. Here is what the overall study found, with its caveats: The quantity of clinical and demographic metadata differed by source and by participant and was supplied without curation.

Whole blood was collected in K2EDTA tubes by collaborating institutions according to the institutions' own protocols. For TCRbeta analysis, collaborator samples were shipped as frozen whole blood, as isolated PBMCs, or as DNA extracted from either sample type. Points on this clone: What antigen it recognizes has not been identified. No base quality values were provided; no much bigger clone lies one nucleotide off.

V loses 3 bases, J loses 2 bases, and the germline ends lie 12 bases apart. CDR3 length: 14 amino acids, cysteine to phenylalanine. Of the read, only the CDR3 DNA is kept; its 42 bases are in frame from base 1. The germline V gene (reference sequence) yields DFQATT for CDR1 and SNEGSKA for CDR2. The immunoSEQ Assay, a bias-controlled multiplex PCR, was used to amplify TCRbeta CDR3 regions from genomic DNA. Per the original workflow: The number of nucleated cells in each sample was estimated by amplification of reference gene primers within the assay. Sequence reads were collapsed and filtered to measure the absolute abundance of every unique TCRbeta CDR3 rearrangement. For each sample, productive Simpson clonality was calculated by taking the square root of Simpson's diversity index across productive rearrangements. TCRdb stores this immuneACCESS table with in-frame sequences only. Part of the clones is absent; in the studies checked, under half of the shortfall reflects unresolved V genes, and no reason is known for the rest. That table is the source of V, J and clone size, and D and trimming were worked out from the DNA. This sample comprises about 120,000 clones, approximately 70% of them detected only once. Over 1.5% of the sample is held by the ten biggest clonotypes.

In this chain, TRBV20-1 is recombined with TRBJ2-3, with TRBD1 tentatively as D gene (7 bases match). The sequencing sample was made of peripheral blood. The TCR sequence derives from a woman in her 70s with acute or convalescent COVID-19. The sequenced DNA: TGCAGTGCTAGTGCGGGACAGCTCACAGATACGCAGTATTTT. The encoded protein is CSASAGQLTDTQYF.